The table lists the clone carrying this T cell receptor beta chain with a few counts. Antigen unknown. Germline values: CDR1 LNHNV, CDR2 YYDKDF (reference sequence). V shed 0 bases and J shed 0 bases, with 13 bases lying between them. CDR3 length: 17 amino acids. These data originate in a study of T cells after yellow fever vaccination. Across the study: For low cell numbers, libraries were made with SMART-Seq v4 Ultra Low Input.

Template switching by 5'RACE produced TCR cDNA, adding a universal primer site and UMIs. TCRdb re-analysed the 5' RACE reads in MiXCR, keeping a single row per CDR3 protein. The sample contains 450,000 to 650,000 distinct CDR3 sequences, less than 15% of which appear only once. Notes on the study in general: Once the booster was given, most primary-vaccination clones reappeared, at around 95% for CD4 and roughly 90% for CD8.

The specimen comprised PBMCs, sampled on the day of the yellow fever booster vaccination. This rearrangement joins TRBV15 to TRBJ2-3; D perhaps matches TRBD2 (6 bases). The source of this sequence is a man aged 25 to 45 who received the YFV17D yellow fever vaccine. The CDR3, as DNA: TGTGCCACCAGCAGAGATGGGGAGGTGACTAGCACAGATACGCAGTATTTT. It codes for CATSRDGEVTSTDTQYF.